The T cell receptor (beta chain) described here comes from a study of blood T cell repertoires in COVID-19. Study background: PBMCs, B-cell-depleted T cells, or T cells provided the cDNA or gDNA that made up the material.

The CDR3 is made up of 13 amino acids. Germline V lookup: CDR1 LNHDA, CDR2 SQIVND (reference sequence). V dropped 1 base and J dropped 5 bases, with 8 bases sitting between them. TCRdb's copy holds only in-frame clones and misses some; the assay was immunoSEQ multiplex PCR. The table shows 41,000 or so clones, with 70% to 90% occurring only once. The sequence was collected from a man between 60 and 75 years old with acute or convalescent COVID-19. The sequencing input was peripheral blood. The chain links TRBV19 to TRBJ2-5, with a possible D match to TRBD2 (5 bases). The CDR3 sequence: CASSIVIAETQYF. The CDR3 DNA is TGTGCCAGTAGTATAGTAATAGCGGAGACCCAGTACTTC.